The present entry profiles one T cell receptor (beta chain) with its context. No antigen is known for it. These data belong to a study of yellow fever vaccine responses in identical twins. The CDR3 is 14 residues long. Trimming removed 5 bases from V and 2 bases from J, with 12 bases in between. Looked up from germline, CDR1 is PRHDT and CDR2 is FYEKMQ (reference sequence). General observations from the study: Reportedly, the T cell response mounted by twins to vaccine seemed partly convergent, partly personalized.

Using its own MiXCR run on the RT-PCR reads, TCRdb lists one record per CDR3 protein. The table records approximately 2,300 distinct CDR3 sequences, 75% to 90% of them present only once. The sequence was obtained from a woman in her late teens or twenties who received the yellow fever vaccine. The rearrangement joins TRBV13 to TRBJ1-1; D call uncertain. Sequencing was performed on T cells from blood (PBMCs), unsorted or a sorted subset (not recorded which), taken before or after yellow fever vaccination (not recorded which). The chain's CDR3 is CASSILGYNTEAFF. The CDR3 nucleotides are TGTGCCAGCAGCATTTTGGGTTATAACACTGAAGCTTTCTTT.